This T cell receptor (beta chain) was sequenced during a study of T cell responses to AZD1222 COVID-19 vaccine (dated by TCRdb to about 2021). At the level of the whole study: AZD1222 recipients given second doses at about 4 weeks or at about 12 weeks were pooled, since spike-specific TCR depth and breadth were not found to differ between the two schedules. TCR sequencing covered some 250 trial participants: 207 given two doses of AZD1222 and 26 given two doses of MenACWY control vaccine. Trial participants were enrolled by age into 18-55, 56-69 and 70-plus year subgroups, with roughly 150, 30 and 60 TCR-sequenced participants respectively.

The CDR3 runs 14 amino acids, cysteine and phenylalanine included. Only the CDR3 DNA is retained, 42 bases long and in frame from the first base. The germline V gene (reference sequence) supplies CDR1 LNHDA and CDR2 SQIVND. The V end gives up 4 bases and the J end 7 bases, leaving 5 bases in the junction not matched to a gene. The CDR3 regions of human TCRbeta chains were analyzed by immunosequencing. The original pipeline was this. TCRs in the repertoires were matched against a reference library of SARS-CoV-2-specific TCRs that had been generated with the MIRA antigen-specificity platform. Breadth was defined as the fraction of unique TCRs that were SARS-CoV-2-associated, and depth was defined as the fraction of total T cells that were SARS-CoV-2-associated. Each spike-specific TCR was assigned to its reactive spike region and to a CD4 or CD8 class using the MIRA data. Log10-transformed breadth and depth values were compared by one-way ANOVA with Sidak's multiple comparisons tests. Imported from immuneACCESS, the table was reduced by TCRdb to in-frame sequences with V and J called. These copies leave out some clones; in studies compared against another copy, an unresolved V gene accounts for under half, and the cause of the remainder is not known. V and J calls and clone size come straight from that table; D and trimming were deduced from the DNA. The table for this sample lists 150,000 to 200,000 clones; 80% to 95% of them were counted only once. The leading ten clones occupy about 9.4% of the sample.

This specimen's time point label, per the study, means: baseline before first vaccination. The vaccinee samples were drawn from two UK trials, COV001 and COV002, one of which was a single-blind randomized controlled phase 2/3 trial testing AZD1222 (ChAdOx1 nCoV-19) in healthy adults. For TCRbeta chain sequencing, PBMC samples were collected from trial participants at day 0 and at day 28 after the second dose. The paper as a whole reports these results and caveats: In the small 56-69-year group, the increase in depth fell short of significance, most likely because of low power. Because no samples from the day 14 peak response were available, repertoires could be characterized only after the peak T cell response. Conclusions about previously exposed vaccinees were limited because only six or seven AZD1222 recipients were SARS-CoV-2 seropositive at baseline. The whole spike protein was spanned by vaccine-associated CD4 TCRs, and dominant responses were seen in regions 160-218 and 743-854. A significant rise in spike-specific TCR breadth and depth was observed after two AZD1222 doses relative to day 0 and relative to MenACWY recipients. Reportedly, almost half of the unique spike-specific TCRs recognized epitopes lying outside the regions that are mutated in the B.1.351 and B.1.1.7 variants. Most participants were white British and females outnumbered males, and the authors suggested that clonal diversity may have been underestimated.

A note on this clone: Its antigen specificity is not known. Within one base of it there is no much larger clone, and no base qualities were kept.

Recombination joined TRBV19 with TRBJ2-2, with 8 junctional bases fitting TRBD2. The sequencing used peripheral blood, collected on day 0 of AZD1222 vaccination. The sequence was obtained from an adult in good health. The sequenced DNA: TGTGCCAGTAGTACCAGCGGGGGAGACGGGGAGCTGTTTTTT. Its coded protein is CASSTSGGDGELFF.